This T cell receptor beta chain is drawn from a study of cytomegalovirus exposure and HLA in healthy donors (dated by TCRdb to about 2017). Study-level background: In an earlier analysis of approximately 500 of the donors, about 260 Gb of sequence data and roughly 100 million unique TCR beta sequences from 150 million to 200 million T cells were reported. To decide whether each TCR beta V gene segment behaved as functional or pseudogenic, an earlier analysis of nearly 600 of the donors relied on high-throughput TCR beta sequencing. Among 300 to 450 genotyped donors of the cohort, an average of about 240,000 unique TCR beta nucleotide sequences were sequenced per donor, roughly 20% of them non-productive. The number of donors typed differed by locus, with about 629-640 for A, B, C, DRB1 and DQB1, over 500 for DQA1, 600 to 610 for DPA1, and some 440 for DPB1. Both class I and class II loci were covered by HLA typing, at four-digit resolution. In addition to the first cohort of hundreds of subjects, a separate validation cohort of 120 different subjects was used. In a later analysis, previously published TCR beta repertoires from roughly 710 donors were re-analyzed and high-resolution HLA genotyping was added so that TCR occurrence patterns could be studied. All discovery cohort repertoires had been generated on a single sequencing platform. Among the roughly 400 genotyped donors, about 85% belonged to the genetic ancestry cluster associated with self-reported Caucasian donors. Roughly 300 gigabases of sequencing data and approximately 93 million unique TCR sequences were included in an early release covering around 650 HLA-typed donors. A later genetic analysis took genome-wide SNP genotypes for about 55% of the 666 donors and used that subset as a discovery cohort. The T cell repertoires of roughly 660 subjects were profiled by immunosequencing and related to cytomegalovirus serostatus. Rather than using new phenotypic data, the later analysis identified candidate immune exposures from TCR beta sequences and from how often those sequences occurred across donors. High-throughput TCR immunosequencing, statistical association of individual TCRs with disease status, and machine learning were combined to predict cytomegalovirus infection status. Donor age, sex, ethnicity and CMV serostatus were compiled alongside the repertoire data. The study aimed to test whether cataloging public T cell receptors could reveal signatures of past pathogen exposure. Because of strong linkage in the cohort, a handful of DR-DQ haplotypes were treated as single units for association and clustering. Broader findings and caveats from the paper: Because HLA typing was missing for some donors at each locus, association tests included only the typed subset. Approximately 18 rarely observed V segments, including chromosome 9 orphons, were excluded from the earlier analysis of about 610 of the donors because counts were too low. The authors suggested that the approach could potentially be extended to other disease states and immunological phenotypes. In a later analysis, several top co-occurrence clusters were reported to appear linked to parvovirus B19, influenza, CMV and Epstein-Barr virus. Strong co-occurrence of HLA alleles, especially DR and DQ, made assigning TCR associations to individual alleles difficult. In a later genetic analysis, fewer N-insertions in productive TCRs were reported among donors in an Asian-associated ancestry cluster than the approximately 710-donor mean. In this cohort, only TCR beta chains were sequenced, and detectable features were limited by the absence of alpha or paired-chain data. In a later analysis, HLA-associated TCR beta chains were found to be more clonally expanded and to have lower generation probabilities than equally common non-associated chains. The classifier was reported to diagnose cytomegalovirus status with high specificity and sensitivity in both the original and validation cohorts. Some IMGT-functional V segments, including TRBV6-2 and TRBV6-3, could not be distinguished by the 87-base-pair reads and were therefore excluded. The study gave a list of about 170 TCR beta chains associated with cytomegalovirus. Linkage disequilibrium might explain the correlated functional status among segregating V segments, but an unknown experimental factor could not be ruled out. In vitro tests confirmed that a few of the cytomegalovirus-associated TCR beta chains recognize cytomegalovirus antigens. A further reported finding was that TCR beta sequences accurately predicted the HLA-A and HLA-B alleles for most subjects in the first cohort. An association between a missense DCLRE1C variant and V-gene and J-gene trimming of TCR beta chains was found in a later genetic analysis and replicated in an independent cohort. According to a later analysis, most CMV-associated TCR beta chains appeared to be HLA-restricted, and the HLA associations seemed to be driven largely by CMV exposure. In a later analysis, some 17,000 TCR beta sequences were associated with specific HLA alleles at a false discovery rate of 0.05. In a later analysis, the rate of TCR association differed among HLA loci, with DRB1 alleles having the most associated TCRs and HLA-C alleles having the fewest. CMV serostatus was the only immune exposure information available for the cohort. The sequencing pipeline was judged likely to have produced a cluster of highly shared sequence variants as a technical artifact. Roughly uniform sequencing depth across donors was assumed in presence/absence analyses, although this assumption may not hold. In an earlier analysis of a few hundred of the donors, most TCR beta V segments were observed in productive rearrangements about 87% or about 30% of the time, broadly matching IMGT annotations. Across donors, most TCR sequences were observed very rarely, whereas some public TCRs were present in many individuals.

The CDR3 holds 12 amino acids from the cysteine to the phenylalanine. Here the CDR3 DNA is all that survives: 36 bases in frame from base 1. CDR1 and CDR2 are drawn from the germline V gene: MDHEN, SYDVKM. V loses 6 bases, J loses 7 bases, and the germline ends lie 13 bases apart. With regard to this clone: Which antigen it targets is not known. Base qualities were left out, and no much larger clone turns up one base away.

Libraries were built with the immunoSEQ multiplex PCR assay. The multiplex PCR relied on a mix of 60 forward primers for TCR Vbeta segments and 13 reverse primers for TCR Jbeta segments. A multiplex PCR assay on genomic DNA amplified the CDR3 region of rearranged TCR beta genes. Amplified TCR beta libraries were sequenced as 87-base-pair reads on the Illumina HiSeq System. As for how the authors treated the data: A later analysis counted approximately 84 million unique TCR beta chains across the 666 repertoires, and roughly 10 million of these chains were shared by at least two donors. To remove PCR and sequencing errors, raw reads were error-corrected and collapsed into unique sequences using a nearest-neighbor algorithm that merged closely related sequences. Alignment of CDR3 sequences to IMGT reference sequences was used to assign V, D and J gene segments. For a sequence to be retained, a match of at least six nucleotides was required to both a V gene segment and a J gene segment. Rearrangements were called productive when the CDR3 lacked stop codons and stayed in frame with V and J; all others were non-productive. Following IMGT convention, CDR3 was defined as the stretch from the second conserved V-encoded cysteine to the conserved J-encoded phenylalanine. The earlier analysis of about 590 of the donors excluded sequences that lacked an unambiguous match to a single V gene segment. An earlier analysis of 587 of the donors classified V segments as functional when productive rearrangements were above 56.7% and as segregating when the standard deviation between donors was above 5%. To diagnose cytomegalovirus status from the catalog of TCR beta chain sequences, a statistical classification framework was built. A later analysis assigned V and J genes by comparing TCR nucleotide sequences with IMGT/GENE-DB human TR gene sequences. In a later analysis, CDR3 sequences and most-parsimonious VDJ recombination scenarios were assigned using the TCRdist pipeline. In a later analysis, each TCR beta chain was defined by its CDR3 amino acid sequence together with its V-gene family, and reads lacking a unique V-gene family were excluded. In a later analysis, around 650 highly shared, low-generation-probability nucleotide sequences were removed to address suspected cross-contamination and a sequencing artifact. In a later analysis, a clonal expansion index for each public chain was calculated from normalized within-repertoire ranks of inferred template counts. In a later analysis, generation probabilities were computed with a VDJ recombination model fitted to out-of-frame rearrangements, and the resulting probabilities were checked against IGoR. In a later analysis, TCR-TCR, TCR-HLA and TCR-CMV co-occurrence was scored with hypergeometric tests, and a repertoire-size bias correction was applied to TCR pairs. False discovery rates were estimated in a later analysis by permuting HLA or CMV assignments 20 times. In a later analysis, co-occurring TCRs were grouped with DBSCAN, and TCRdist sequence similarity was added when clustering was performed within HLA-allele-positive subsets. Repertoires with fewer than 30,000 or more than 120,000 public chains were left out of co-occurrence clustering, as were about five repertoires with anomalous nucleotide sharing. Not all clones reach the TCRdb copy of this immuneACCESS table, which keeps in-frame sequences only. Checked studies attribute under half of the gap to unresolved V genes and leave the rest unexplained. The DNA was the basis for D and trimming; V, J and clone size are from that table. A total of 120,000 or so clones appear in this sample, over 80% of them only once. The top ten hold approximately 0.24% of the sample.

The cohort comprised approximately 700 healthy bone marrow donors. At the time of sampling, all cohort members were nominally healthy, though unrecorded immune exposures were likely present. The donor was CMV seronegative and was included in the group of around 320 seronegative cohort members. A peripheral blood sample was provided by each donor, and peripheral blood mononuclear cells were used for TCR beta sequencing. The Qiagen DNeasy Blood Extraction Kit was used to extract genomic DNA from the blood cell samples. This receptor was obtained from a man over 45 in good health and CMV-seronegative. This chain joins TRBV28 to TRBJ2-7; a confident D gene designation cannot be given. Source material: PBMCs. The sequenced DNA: TGTGCCAGCAGCCTCCCCCAGAGGGAGCAGTACTTC. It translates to CASSLPQREQYF.